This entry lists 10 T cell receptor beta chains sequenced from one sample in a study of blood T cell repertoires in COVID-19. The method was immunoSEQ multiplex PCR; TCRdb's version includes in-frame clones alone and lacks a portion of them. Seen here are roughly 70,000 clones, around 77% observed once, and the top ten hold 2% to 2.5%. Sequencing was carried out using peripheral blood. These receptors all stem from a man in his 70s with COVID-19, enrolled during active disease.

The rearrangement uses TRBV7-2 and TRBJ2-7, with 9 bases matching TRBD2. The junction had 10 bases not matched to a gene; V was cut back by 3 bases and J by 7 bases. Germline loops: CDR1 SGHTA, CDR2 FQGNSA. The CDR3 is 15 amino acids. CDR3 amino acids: CASSFVVAGAREQYF. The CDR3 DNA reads TGTGCCAGCAGCTTCGTTGTAGCGGGAGCGCGTGAGCAGTACTTC.

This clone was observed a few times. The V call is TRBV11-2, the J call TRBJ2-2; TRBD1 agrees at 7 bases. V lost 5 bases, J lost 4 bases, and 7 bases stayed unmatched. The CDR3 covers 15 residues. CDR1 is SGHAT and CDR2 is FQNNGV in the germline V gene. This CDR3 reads CASSQNRGPTGELFF. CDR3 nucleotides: TGTGCCAGCAGCCAGAACAGGGGACCCACCGGGGAGCTGTTTTTT.

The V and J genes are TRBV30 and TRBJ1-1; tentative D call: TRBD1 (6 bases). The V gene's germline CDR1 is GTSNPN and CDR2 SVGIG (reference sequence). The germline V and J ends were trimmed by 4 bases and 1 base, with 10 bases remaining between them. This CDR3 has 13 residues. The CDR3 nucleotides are TGTGCCTGGACCCGGACAGCGAACACTGAAGCTTTCTTT. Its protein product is CAWTRTANTEAFF.

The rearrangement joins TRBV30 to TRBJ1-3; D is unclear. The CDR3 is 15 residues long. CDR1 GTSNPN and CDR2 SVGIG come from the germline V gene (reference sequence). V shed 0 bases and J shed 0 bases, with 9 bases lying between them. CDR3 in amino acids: CAWSVRGTSGNTIYF. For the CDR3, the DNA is TGTGCCTGGAGTGTAAGAGGAACCTCTGGAAACACCATATATTTT.

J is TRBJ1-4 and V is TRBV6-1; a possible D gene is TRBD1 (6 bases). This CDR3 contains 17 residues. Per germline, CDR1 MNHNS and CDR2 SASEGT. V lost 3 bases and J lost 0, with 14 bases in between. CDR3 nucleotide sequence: TGTGCCAGCAGTGACTACCCAACAGGGTCAACTAATGAAAAACTGTTTTTT. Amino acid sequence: CASSDYPTGSTNEKLFF.

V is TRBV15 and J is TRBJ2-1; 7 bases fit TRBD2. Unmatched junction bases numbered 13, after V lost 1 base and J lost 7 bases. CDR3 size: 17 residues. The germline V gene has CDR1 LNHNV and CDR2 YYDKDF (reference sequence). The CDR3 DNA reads TGTGCCACCAGCAGAGGCGGCGGGAGCGCTAGAGTAAATGAGCAGTTCTTC. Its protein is CATSRGGGSARVNEQFF.

CDR3 nucleotides: TGTGCCAGCAGCCAGGAGTCGAACGCACGCTTCGGAGAGCAGTACTTC. It codes for CASSQESNARFGEQYF. The chain links TRBV4-2 to TRBJ2-7; D is unclear. V lost 3 bases, J lost 7 bases, and 22 bases lay in between. Germline CDR1 reads LGHNA; CDR2 reads YNFKEQ. CDR3 size: 16 residues.

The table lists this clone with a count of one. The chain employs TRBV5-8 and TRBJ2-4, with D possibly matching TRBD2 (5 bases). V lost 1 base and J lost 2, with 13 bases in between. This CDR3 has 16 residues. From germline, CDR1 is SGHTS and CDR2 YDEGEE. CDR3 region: CASSLNGIGTKNIQYF. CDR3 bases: TGTGCCAGCAGCTTGAACGGTATCGGGACCAAAAACATTCAGTACTTC.

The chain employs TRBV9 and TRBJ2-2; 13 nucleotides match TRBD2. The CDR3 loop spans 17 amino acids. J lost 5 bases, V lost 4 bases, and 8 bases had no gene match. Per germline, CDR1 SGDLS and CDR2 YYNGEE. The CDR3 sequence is CASSFGGTSGITGELFF. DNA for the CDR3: TGTGCCAGCAGCTTTGGAGGGACTAGCGGGATAACCGGGGAGCTGTTTTTT.

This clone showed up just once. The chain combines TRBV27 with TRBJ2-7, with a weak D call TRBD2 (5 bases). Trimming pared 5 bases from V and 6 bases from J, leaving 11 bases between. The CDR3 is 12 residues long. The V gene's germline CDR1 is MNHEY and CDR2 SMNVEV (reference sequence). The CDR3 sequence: CASSPLGSEQYF. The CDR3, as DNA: TGTGCCAGCAGTCCTCTGGGGAGCGAGCAGTACTTC.